Below are 32 T cell receptor beta chains sequenced from a single sample in a study of T-cell reconstitution after alpha-beta-depleted transplantation in children. A TCRbeta library incorporating unique molecular identifiers was prepared. TCRdb processed the PCR reads anew with MiXCR; each CDR3 protein has one entry. The table shows some 530,000 distinct CDR3 sequences, with 9.5% to 15% occurring only once. This specimen consisted of PBMCs from the stem cell graft donor, obtained from the stem cell graft. Receptor source: a human donor who donated a stem cell graft to a child with combined immunodeficiency.

This clonotype has just a few counts. The chain has TRBV6-5 and TRBJ2-1; 9 bases map to TRBD1. V trimming: 2 bases; J trimming: 6 bases; junction bases outside the gene matches: 5. Germline V gene sequence: CDR1 MNHEY, CDR2 SVGAGI. This CDR3 is built from 15 residues. The CDR3 reads CASSYNRGPFNEQFF. The CDR3 DNA reads as TGTGCCAGCAGTTACAACAGGGGGCCCTTCAATGAGCAGTTCTTC.

The chain joins TRBV19 to TRBJ1-5; 7 bases are a match to TRBD1. This CDR3 spans 17 amino acids. The V gene's germline CDR1 is LNHDA and CDR2 SQIVND (reference sequence). V was pared by 9 bases and J by 0 bases, with 14 bases of the junction left unmatched. The CDR3 protein is CASREGRGAYSNQPQHF. CDR3 DNA: TGTGCCAGCCGGGAAGGCAGGGGGGCCTATAGCAATCAGCCCCAGCATTTT.

This clonotype was seen at least ten times. This chain links TRBV15 with TRBJ2-1; D uncertain. The germline V and J ends were trimmed by 6 bases and 0 bases, with 6 bases remaining between them. Germline-derived CDR1 and CDR2 are LNHNV and YYDKDF (reference sequence). The CDR3 covers 13 residues. The chain's CDR3 is CATSVSSYNEQFF. The CDR3 DNA sequence: TGTGCCACCAGTGTGAGCTCCTACAATGAGCAGTTCTTC.

The table lists this clonotype with a few counts. The chain joins TRBV5-1 to TRBJ2-2; D remains ambiguous. Trimming cost V 8 bases and J 1 base, with 12 bases left between them. This CDR3 region has 14 residues. CDR1 and CDR2 from the germline V gene are SGHRS and YFSETQ. In DNA form, the CDR3 reads TGCGCCAGTAAGACACAAGGGAACACCGGGGAGCTGTTTTTT. This codes for CASKTQGNTGELFF.

This clonotype appeared a few times. The chain recombines TRBV20-1 with TRBJ2-7; 7 bases agree with TRBD1. From germline, CDR1 is DFQATT and CDR2 SNEGSKA (reference sequence). With V trimmed by 1 base and J by 3 bases, 9 bases remained unmatched. The CDR3 runs 15 residues. DNA for the CDR3: TGCAGTGCTAGAGCAACCGGGACAGTTCGCTACGAGCAGTACTTC. Its translation is CSARATGTVRYEQYF.

This chain uses TRBV20-1 with TRBJ2-5, with 7 bases lining up with TRBD1. After removal of 0 bases from V and 4 bases from J, the junction contained 8 bases not matched to a gene. The germline CDR1 and CDR2 sequences are DFQATT and SNEGSKA (reference sequence). CDR3 length: 15 amino acids. CDR3 sequence (DNA): TGCAGTGCTAGAGATCGGATAGGGGGCGTAGAGACCCAGTACTTC. Residues: CSARDRIGGVETQYF.

The chain employs TRBV20-1 and TRBJ2-1, with TRBD2 matching 8 bases. Germline CDR1 is DFQATT and CDR2 is SNEGSKA (reference sequence). The CDR3 is 15 amino acids. V lost 1 base and J lost 2; bases outside the gene matches: 4. In DNA, the CDR3 is TGCAGTGCTAGAGTGTACGGGGGGGCCTACAATGAGCAGTTCTTC. Residues: CSARVYGGAYNEQFF.

This clonotype was detected only a few times. The chain uses TRBV12-3 or TRBV12-4 and TRBJ2-5; the D is unclear. Trimming shortened V by 5 bases and J by 4 bases, and 14 bases separated the two germline ends. This CDR3 is built from 14 residues. CDR3 DNA: TGTGCCAGCAGTCCGGCTAGGGTTCTAGAGACCCAGTACTTC. It codes for CASSPARVLETQYF.

V and J are TRBV19 and TRBJ2-2; no clear D. Germline V gene sequence: CDR1 LNHDA, CDR2 SQIVND (reference sequence). CDR3 length equals 12 residues. V gave up 3 bases and J gave up 6 bases, with 5 bases separating them. This CDR3 is CASSISAGELFF. CDR3 bases: TGTGCCAGTAGTATTTCAGCCGGGGAGCTGTTTTTT.

J is TRBJ2-5 and V is TRBV10-3, with 8 bases lining up with TRBD1. Germline CDR1 ENHRY, CDR2 SYGVKD. The CDR3 sequence is 14 residues long. The V gene end was trimmed by 6 bases and the J gene end by 5 bases; junction bases not matched to a gene: 8. CDR3 DNA: TGTGCCATCAGCGAAGGACAGGGCGCGGAGACCCAGTACTTC. Protein sequence: CAISEGQGAETQYF.

Ten or more counts support this clonotype. The genes are TRBV9 and TRBJ2-1, with a tentative D call TRBD1 (5 bases). Germline CDR1 is SGDLS and CDR2 is YYNGEE. The CDR3 is 15 amino acids. Trimming removed 4 bases from V and 4 bases from J, with 15 bases in between. The chain's CDR3 is CASSSAKGLYNEQFF. In nucleotides, the CDR3 is TGTGCCAGCAGCTCCGCTAAGGGGTTATACAATGAGCAGTTCTTC.

This clonotype was recorded many times. The V and J genes are TRBV27 and TRBJ2-1; tentatively, D is TRBD2 (6 bases). Trimming left V 5 bases short and J 5 bases short, with 13 bases between. The germline CDR1 and CDR2 sequences are MNHEY and SMNVEV (reference sequence). The CDR3 sequence is 14 residues long. The CDR3 reads CASSLAGPNNEQFF. DNA of the CDR3: TGTGCCAGCAGTCTGGCGGGACCAAACAATGAGCAGTTCTTC.

The chain recombines TRBV18 with TRBJ2-2, with D perhaps TRBD1 (5 bases). V was clipped by 4 bases and J by 2 bases, with 20 bases between them. Germline CDR1 is KGHSH and CDR2 is LQKENI. The CDR3 has 18 amino acids. The CDR3 nucleotides read TGTGCCAGCTCACTTCATAGCCCAACAGGAACCAACACCGGGGAGCTGTTTTTT. It codes for CASSLHSPTGTNTGELFF. The full variable domain, with the rest looked up from reference TRBV18 and TRBJ2-2, is NAGVMQNPRHLVRRRGQEARLRCSPMKGHSHVYWYRQLPEEGLKFMVYLQKENIIDESGMPKERFSAEFPKEGPSILRIQQVVRGDSAAYFCASSLHSPTGTNTGELFFGEGSRLTVL.

This clonotype was seen at least ten times. CDR3 sequence: CATQDRNQGLFF. CDR3 in DNA: TGTGCCACCCAGGACCGGAACCAGGGGCTGTTTTTT. This chain connects TRBV7-9 to TRBJ1-4, with D tentatively TRBD1 (6 bases). Germline values: CDR1 SEHNR, CDR2 FQNEAQ (reference sequence). The V and J ends lost 10 bases and 14 bases respectively, with 20 bases between them. CDR3 length equals 12 residues.

This clonotype has a count of ten or more. The chain links TRBV5-1 to TRBJ1-1, with 9 bases fitting TRBD1. The V gene's germline CDR1 is SGHRS and CDR2 YFSETQ. Germline trimming cut 2 bases from V and 1 base from J; bases unmatched to any gene: 6. The CDR3 has 16 residues. DNA for the CDR3: TGCGCCAGCAGCTTTGGGACAGGGACAGGGAACACTGAAGCTTTCTTT. Its translation is CASSFGTGTGNTEAFF.

A few counts support this clonotype. CDR3 sequence reads: CATSWIYTDTQYF. Written as DNA, the CDR3 is TGTGCCACCAGCTGGATCTACACAGATACGCAGTATTTT. The rearrangement links TRBV15 to TRBJ2-3; unclear D gene. The length of the CDR3 is 13 residues. Germline CDR1 LNHNV, CDR2 YYDKDF (reference sequence). With 5 bases removed from V and 2 bases from J, the gap between germline ends came to 8 bases.

This chain joins TRBV20-1 and TRBJ1-5, with 10 bases that match TRBD1. The V segment lost 4 bases and the J segment 7 bases; nucleotides outside the gene matches: 19. The germline V gene encodes CDR1 DFQATT and CDR2 SNEGSKA (reference sequence). CDR3 length: 18 residues. The CDR3, as DNA: TGCAGTGCTAACCGGGACAGGGGTGATATCCTAAGTAGCCAGCCCCAGCATTTT. Translation gives CSANRDRGDILSSQPQHF.

The chain joins TRBV2 to TRBJ1-2; 10 bases match TRBD1. Germline values: CDR1 SNHLY, CDR2 FYNNEI. There are 15 residues in the CDR3. The ends lost 4 bases at V and 2 bases at J; junction bases unmatched: 4. CDR3 sequence reads: CASSGGDRGNYGYTF. The CDR3 DNA reads as TGTGCCAGCAGTGGGGGGGACAGGGGAAACTATGGCTACACCTTC.

The chain joins TRBV11-3 to TRBJ2-1, with D perhaps being TRBD1 or TRBD2 (6 bases each). Trimming left V 3 bases short and J 6 bases short, with 9 bases between. CDR3 length: 13 residues. The germline V gene encodes CDR1 SGHNT and CDR2 YENEEA. The CDR3 coding sequence is TGTGCCAGCAGCTTGTGGGGGGCCAATGAGCAGTTCTTC. It is translated as CASSLWGANEQFF. Drawing the rest from reference TRBV11-3 and TRBJ2-1, the complete variable domain is EAGVVQSPRYKIIEKKQPVAFWCNPISGHNTLYWYLQNLGQGPELLIRYENEEAVDDSQLPKDRFSAERLKGVDSTLKIQPAELGDSAVYLCASSLWGANEQFFGPGTRLTVL.

The chain uses TRBV12-3 or TRBV12-4 and TRBJ2-2; 7 bases align to TRBD1. The junction had 12 bases not matched to a gene; V was cut back by 6 bases and J by 5 bases. The CDR3 spans 16 residues. The CDR3 protein is CASSPLRGQGTGELFF. Here the CDR3 DNA reads TGTGCCAGCAGCCCCCTTAGGGGGCAGGGAACCGGGGAGCTGTTTTTT.

This clonotype has more than one count but fewer than ten. The chain has TRBV11-2 and TRBJ2-5; D uncertain. V lost 6 bases, J lost 5 bases, and 7 bases lay in between. Germline lookup yields CDR1 SGHAT and CDR2 FQNNGV. This CDR3 is 11 amino acids long. DNA for the CDR3: TGTGCCAGCAGTCACTATGAGACCCAGTACTTC. It yields the protein CASSHYETQYF.

V usage is TRBV3-1 and J usage is TRBJ1-6; the D is unclear. Looked up from germline, CDR1 is LGHDT and CDR2 is YNNKEL (reference sequence). The CDR3 length is 13 residues. The ends were cut back, 0 bases at V and 8 bases at J, with 5 bases in the middle. This CDR3 is CASSQDWYSPLHF. The CDR3, as DNA: TGTGCCAGCAGCCAAGATTGGTATTCACCCCTCCACTTT.

This clonotype was seen a handful of times. The chain is built from TRBV9 and TRBJ2-3; D gene unclear. V was trimmed by 3 bases and J by 4 bases, leaving 9 bases between them. Germline-derived CDR1 and CDR2 are SGDLS and YYNGEE. The CDR3 extends over 13 amino acids. The CDR3 sequence is CASSASGADTQYF. The CDR3 bases are TGTGCCAGCAGCGCGTCTGGCGCAGATACGCAGTATTTT.

This clonotype was seen a few times. V usage is TRBV12-3 or TRBV12-4 and J usage is TRBJ2-6; D may correspond to TRBD1 or TRBD2 (5 bases each). V was trimmed by 6 bases and J by 0 bases, leaving 15 bases between them. CDR3 length: 17 amino acids. CDR3 sequence reads: CASRGMGPYSGANVLTF. CDR3 nucleotide sequence: TGTGCCAGCAGAGGGATGGGACCGTACTCTGGGGCCAACGTCCTGACTTTC.

In this sample, this clonotype turned up a few times. The V gene is TRBV7-9, the J gene TRBJ2-5; D not resolved. Looked up from germline, CDR1 is SEHNR and CDR2 is FQNEAQ (reference sequence). The V gene lost 5 bases and the J gene lost 5 bases, with 12 bases spanning the gap. This CDR3 has 13 residues. CDR3 sequence: CASSLLSSETQYF. DNA of the CDR3: TGTGCCAGCAGCCTGCTGAGCTCGGAGACCCAGTACTTC.

The V call is TRBV30, the J call TRBJ2-7; weak D call: TRBD2 (5 bases). CDR3 length equals 11 residues. Germline V CDR1 and CDR2: GTSNPN, SVGIG (reference sequence). V lost 8 bases and J 0 bases, leaving 8 bases between the germline ends. The CDR3, as DNA: TGTGCCGGTACTAGCTCCTACGAGCAGTACTTC. As protein: CAGTSSYEQYF.

The chain links TRBV7-9 to TRBJ2-5, with 9 bases identical to TRBD2. This CDR3 contains 17 residues. CDR1 and CDR2 from the germline V gene are SEHNR and FQNEAQ (reference sequence). The V and J ends lost 5 bases and 2 bases, in that order; junction bases with no gene match: 12. The CDR3 sequence is CASSAKTGREGQETQYF. For the CDR3, the DNA is TGTGCCAGCAGCGCCAAGACAGGGCGGGAGGGGCAAGAGACCCAGTACTTC.

V usage is TRBV7-2 and J usage is TRBJ2-3; TRBD2 matches at 7 bases. The CDR3 contains 16 residues. J was trimmed by 3 bases and V by 1 base; bases with no gene match: 7. Looked up from germline, CDR1 is SGHTA and CDR2 is FQGNSA. As DNA, the CDR3 is TGTGCCAGCAGCTTAGTCGGCTACGGGAGGACAGATACGCAGTATTTT. It encodes CASSLVGYGRTDTQYF.

This clonotype was recorded many times. The J gene is TRBJ2-1, the V gene TRBV4-3, with no clear D. The CDR3 length is 15 residues. The V end lost 1 base, the J end lost 5 bases, and 12 bases lay between the germline ends. CDR1 is LGHNA, CDR2 YSLEER, per germline. CDR3 region: CASSQVASPDNEQFF. The DNA for the CDR3 is TGCGCCAGCAGCCAAGTAGCTAGTCCAGACAATGAGCAGTTCTTC.

This clonotype was seen only a few times. The rearrangement joins TRBV10-3 to TRBJ2-5, with TRBD2 identical over 13 bases. Germline lookup yields CDR1 ENHRY and CDR2 SYGVKD. CDR3 length: 17 amino acids. The V gene end was trimmed by 6 bases and the J gene end by 10 bases; junction bases not matched to a gene: 17. CDR3 residues: CAIRTGTSGVLVAGQYF. As DNA, the CDR3 is TGTGCCATCAGGACCGGGACTAGCGGGGTTTTAGTTGCGGGCCAGTACTTC.

This clonotype was seen more than once but under ten times. The chain links TRBV12-3 or TRBV12-4 to TRBJ2-7; no clear D. V was clipped by 5 bases and J by 4 bases, with 15 bases between them. The CDR3 contains 14 residues. Here the CDR3 DNA reads TGTGCCAGCAGTCCGACGAGAGTTGGGTACGAGCAGTACTTC. Protein product: CASSPTRVGYEQYF.

This clonotype was observed a handful of times. The chain links TRBV7-2 to TRBJ2-3; 11 bases match TRBD2. Germline lookup yields CDR1 SGHTA and CDR2 FQGNSA. The CDR3 extends over 16 amino acids. J gave up 2 bases and V 3 bases, and 4 bases lay outside the gene matches. Here the CDR3 reads CASSFSGRANTDTQYF. The DNA of the CDR3 is TGTGCCAGCAGCTTTAGCGGGAGGGCTAACACAGATACGCAGTATTTT.